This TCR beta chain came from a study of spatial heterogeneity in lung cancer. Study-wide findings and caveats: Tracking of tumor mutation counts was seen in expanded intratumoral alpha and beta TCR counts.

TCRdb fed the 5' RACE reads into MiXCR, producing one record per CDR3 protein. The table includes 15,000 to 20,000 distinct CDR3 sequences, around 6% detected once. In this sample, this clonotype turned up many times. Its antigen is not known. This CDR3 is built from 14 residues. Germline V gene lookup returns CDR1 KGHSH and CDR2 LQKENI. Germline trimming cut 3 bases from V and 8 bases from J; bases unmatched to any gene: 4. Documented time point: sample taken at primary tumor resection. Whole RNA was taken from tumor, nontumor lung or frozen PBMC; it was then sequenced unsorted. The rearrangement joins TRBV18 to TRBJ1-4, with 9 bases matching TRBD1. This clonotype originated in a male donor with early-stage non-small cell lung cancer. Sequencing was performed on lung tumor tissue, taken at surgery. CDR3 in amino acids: CASSPAGQGEKLFF. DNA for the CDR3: TGTGCCAGCTCACCGGCAGGACAGGGGGAAAAACTGTTTTTT. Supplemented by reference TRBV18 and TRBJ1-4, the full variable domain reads NAGVMQNPRHLVRRRGQEARLRCSPMKGHSHVYWYRQLPEEGLKFMVYLQKENIIDESGMPKERFSAEFPKEGPSILRIQQVVRGDSAAYFCASSPAGQGEKLFFGSGTQLSVL.